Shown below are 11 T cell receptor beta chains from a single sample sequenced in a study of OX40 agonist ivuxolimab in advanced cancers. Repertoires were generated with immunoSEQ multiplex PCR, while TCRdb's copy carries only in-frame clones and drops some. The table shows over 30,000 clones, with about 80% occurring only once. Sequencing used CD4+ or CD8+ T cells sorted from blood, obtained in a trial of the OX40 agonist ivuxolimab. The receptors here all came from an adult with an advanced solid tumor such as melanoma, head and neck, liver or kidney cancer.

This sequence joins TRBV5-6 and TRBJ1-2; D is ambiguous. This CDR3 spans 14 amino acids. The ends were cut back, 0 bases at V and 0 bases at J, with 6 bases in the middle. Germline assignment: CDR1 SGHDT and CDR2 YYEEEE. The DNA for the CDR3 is TGTGCCAGCAGCTTGGGAACGTCTAACTATGGCTACACCTTC. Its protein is CASSLGTSNYGYTF. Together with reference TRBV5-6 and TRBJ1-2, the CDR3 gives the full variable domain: DAGVTQSPTHLIKTRGQQVTLRCSPKSGHDTVSWYQQALGQGPQFIFQYYEEEERQRGNFPDRFSGHQFPNYSSELNVNALLLGDSALYLCASSLGTSNYGYTFGSGTRLTVV.

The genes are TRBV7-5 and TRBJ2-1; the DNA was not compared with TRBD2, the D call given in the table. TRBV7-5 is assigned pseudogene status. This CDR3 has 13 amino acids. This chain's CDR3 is CARSLERGPEQFF. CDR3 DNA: TGTGCCAGAAGCTTAGAGCGGGGGCCCGAGCAGTTCTTC.

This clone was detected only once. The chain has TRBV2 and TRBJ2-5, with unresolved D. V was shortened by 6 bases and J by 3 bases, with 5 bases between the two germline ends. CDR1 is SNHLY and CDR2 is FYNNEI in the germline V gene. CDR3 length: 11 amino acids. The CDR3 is CASSSEETQYF. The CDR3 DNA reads TGTGCCAGCAGCTCCGAAGAGACCCAGTACTTC.

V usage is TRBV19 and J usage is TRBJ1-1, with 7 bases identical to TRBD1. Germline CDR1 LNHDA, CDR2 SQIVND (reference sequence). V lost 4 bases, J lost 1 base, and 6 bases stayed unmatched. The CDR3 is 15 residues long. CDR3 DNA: TGTGCCAGTAGTAGGACAGGAGGACAGAACACTGAAGCTTTCTTT. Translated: CASSRTGGQNTEAFF.

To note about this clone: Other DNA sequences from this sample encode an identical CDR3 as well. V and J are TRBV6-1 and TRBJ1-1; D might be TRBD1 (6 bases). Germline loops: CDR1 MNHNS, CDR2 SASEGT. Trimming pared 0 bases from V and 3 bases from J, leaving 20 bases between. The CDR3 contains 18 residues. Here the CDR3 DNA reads TGTGCCAGCAGTGAAGCAGGGGGAGCGAGAGGGTGGCACACTGAAGCTTTCTTT. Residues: CASSEAGGARGWHTEAFF.

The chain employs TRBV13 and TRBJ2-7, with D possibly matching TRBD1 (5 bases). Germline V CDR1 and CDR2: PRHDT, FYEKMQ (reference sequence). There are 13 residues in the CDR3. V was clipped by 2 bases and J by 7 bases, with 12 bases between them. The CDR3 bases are TGTGCCAGCAGCTTAAGAGCCAGGGTGGAGCAGTACTTC. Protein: CASSLRARVEQYF.

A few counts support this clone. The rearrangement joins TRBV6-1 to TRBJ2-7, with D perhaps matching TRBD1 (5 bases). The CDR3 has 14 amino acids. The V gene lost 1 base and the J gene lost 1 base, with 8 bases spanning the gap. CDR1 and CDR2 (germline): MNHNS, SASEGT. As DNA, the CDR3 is TGTGCCAGCAGTGAAGGGGGCAGATCCTACGAGCAGTACTTC. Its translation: CASSEGGRSYEQYF.

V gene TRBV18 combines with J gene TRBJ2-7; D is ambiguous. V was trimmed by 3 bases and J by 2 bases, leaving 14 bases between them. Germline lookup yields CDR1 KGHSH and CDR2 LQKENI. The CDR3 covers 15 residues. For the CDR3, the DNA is TGTGCCAGCTCACCGACGACCGGCTCTCCCTACGAGCAGTACTTC. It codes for CASSPTTGSPYEQYF. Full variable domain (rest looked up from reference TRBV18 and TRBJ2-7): NAGVMQNPRHLVRRRGQEARLRCSPMKGHSHVYWYRQLPEEGLKFMVYLQKENIIDESGMPKERFSAEFPKEGPSILRIQQVVRGDSAAYFCASSPTTGSPYEQYFGPGTRLTVT.

The CDR3 loop reads CASSVGDKNTEAFF. In nucleotides, the CDR3 is TGTGCCAGCAGCGTAGGGGACAAGAACACTGAAGCTTTCTTT. The rearrangement uses TRBV9 and TRBJ1-1; perhaps TRBD1 as D (6 bases). The CDR3 length is 14 residues. Germline assignment: CDR1 SGDLS and CDR2 YYNGEE. V lost 0 bases, J lost 1 base, and 7 bases lay in between.

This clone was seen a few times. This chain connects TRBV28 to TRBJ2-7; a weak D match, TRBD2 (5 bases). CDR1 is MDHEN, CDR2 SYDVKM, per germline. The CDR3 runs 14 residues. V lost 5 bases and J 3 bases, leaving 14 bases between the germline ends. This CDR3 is CASSVLDSNYEQYF. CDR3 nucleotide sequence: TGTGCCAGCAGTGTCCTGGACTCAAACTACGAGCAGTACTTC.

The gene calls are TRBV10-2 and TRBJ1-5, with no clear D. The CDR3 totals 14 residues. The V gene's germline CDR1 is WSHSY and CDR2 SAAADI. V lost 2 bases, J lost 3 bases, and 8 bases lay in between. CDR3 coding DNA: TGCGCCAGCAGTGAGATGGGGTTCAATCAGCCCCAGCATTTT. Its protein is CASSEMGFNQPQHF.